The 27 T cell receptor beta chains reported below all come from one sample, sequenced in a study of T-cell memory formation after mild COVID-19 (dated by TCRdb to about 2021). The library was obtained by 5' RACE. Sequencing was carried out with an Illumina NovaSeq 6000. In-frame beta chains were kept once TCRdb had trimmed the public reads at Q25 with fastp and called clones with MiXCR. Identical CDR3 protein sequences are pooled into one entry, listed with their most common genes and DNA. Present in this sample are 100,000 to 120,000 distinct CDR3 sequences, 22% of which were seen just once. The ten largest clones add up to about 42% of the sample. Sequencing used PBMCs or a T cell subset sorted from them (not recorded which). The receptor set was obtained from a man aged 18 to 30 who had mild COVID-19 (a few samples of this study predate the infection). The sample titles of this study are shuffled in the database, so cell type and time point are left out; the donor was told from shared clones.

A few counts support this clonotype. This chain links TRBV20-1 with TRBJ1-5, with D maybe TRBD1 (6 bases). The CDR3 consists of 14 residues. Germline CDR1 reads DFQATT; CDR2 reads SNEGSKA (reference sequence). The V end lost 5 bases, the J end lost 6 bases, and 17 bases lay between the germline ends. CDR3 nucleotides: TGCAGTGCTGAGTCTTGGGGGCAGGGTCAGCCCCAGCATTTT. Amino acid sequence: CSAESWGQGQPQHF.

V gene TRBV7-9 combines with J gene TRBJ2-5; 8 bases are a match to TRBD1. With 6 bases clipped from V and 1 base from J, the junction kept 1 base outside the gene matches. The V gene's germline CDR1 is SEHNR and CDR2 FQNEAQ (reference sequence). This CDR3 has 13 residues. This chain's CDR3 is CASRTGGQETQYF. DNA of the CDR3: TGTGCCAGCAGAACAGGGGGCCAAGAGACCCAGTACTTC.

There are a few counts of this clonotype. V is TRBV12-3 or TRBV12-4 and J is TRBJ2-5; TRBD2 agrees at 9 bases. V lost 3 bases and J lost 5; bases outside the gene matches: 13. The CDR3 runs 17 residues. The CDR3 nucleotides read TGTGCCAGCAGTTTGGGGCAGGGGCGACTAGCGGCTGAGACCCAGTACTTC. It translates to CASSLGQGRLAAETQYF.

V usage is TRBV7-9 and J usage is TRBJ2-1, with D uncertain. V lost 5 bases and J lost 4, with 18 bases in between. Germline values: CDR1 SEHNR, CDR2 FQNEAQ (reference sequence). This CDR3 spans 16 amino acids. The CDR3 here is CASSPANGPRYNEQFF. CDR3 nucleotide sequence: TGTGCCAGCAGCCCAGCGAACGGGCCCCGTTACAATGAGCAGTTCTTC.

This clonotype was observed a single time. This chain joins TRBV27 and TRBJ2-5, with 7 bases lining up with TRBD1. The germline V gene encodes CDR1 MNHEY and CDR2 SMNVEV (reference sequence). Germline trimming cut 7 bases from V and 2 bases from J; bases unmatched to any gene: 7. The length of the CDR3 is 14 residues. CDR3 loop: CASKTGTVQETQYF. CDR3 nucleotide sequence: TGTGCCAGCAAGACAGGGACCGTTCAAGAGACCCAGTACTTC.

This chain uses TRBV12-3 or TRBV12-4 with TRBJ1-1, with D hard to call. Trimming removed 6 bases at V and 0 bases at J, with 2 bases between. The CDR3 sequence is 11 residues long. The CDR3 reads CASRMNTEAFF. Here the CDR3 DNA reads TGTGCCAGCAGGATGAACACTGAAGCTTTCTTT.

This chain uses TRBV7-9 with TRBJ1-5, with 8 positions matching TRBD1. Germline loops: CDR1 SEHNR, CDR2 FQNEAQ (reference sequence). This CDR3 comprises 14 residues. V shed 1 base and J 6 bases; nucleotides not matched to a gene: 2. The CDR3 reads CASSLGQGAQPQHF. For the CDR3, the DNA is TGTGCCAGCAGCTTAGGGCAGGGGGCTCAGCCCCAGCATTTT. The variable domain in full, completed from reference TRBV7-9 and TRBJ1-5, reads DTGVSQNPRHKITKRGQNVTFRCDPISEHNRLYWYRQTLGQGPEFLTYFQNEAQLEKSRLLSDRFSAERPKGSFSTLEIQRTEQGDSAMYLCASSLGQGAQPQHFGDGTRLSIL.

This clonotype was seen many times. This chain connects TRBV28 to TRBJ2-5, with 10 bases matching TRBD2. Trimming took 6 bases from V and 5 from J; bases not matched to a gene: 9. This CDR3 spans 15 amino acids. CDR1 and CDR2 (germline): MDHEN, SYDVKM. In DNA, the CDR3 is TGTGCCAGCAGACCACTAGCGGGGAACGGTGAGACCCAGTACTTC. Its protein product is CASRPLAGNGETQYF.

CDR3 sequence reads: CASSLGGRARYNEQFF. CDR3 nucleotide sequence: TGTGCCAGCAGCCTGGGGGGGCGGGCACGCTACAATGAGCAGTTCTTC. The gene calls are TRBV7-6 and TRBJ2-1, with D perhaps matching TRBD2 (7 bases). V was cut by 5 bases and J by 3 bases, with 17 bases left in between. The germline CDR1 and CDR2 sequences are SGHVS and FNYEAQ. The CDR3 is made up of 16 amino acids. Full variable domain (remainder filled in from reference TRBV7-6 and TRBJ2-1): GAGVSQSPRYKVTKRGQDVALRCDPISGHVSLYWYRQALGQGPEFLTYFNYEAQQDKSGLPNDRFSAERPEGSISTLTIQRTEQRDSAMYRCASSLGGRARYNEQFFGPGTRLTVL.

This clonotype was counted between two and nine times. The V and J genes are TRBV7-9 and TRBJ1-5; D not resolved. The CDR3 sequence is 12 residues long. Germline CDR1 reads SEHNR; CDR2 reads FQNEAQ (reference sequence). Trimming stripped 5 bases from V and 0 bases from J, with 2 bases between. This CDR3 reads CASSDSNQPQHF. The CDR3 DNA is TGTGCCAGCAGCGATAGCAATCAGCCCCAGCATTTT.

This clonotype has a count of ten or more. The V call is TRBV5-1, the J call TRBJ2-5; 7 bases align to TRBD1. CDR1 is SGHRS and CDR2 is YFSETQ in the germline V gene. Trimming took 0 bases from V and 5 from J; bases not matched to a gene: 1. This CDR3 spans 13 amino acids. The CDR3 spells CASSLDRGETQYF. For the CDR3, the DNA is TGCGCCAGCAGCTTGGACAGGGGCGAGACCCAGTACTTC.

J is TRBJ1-5 and V is TRBV6-1; D gene uncertain. This CDR3 has 17 residues. Per the germline V gene, CDR1 is MNHNS and CDR2 is SASEGT. The germline V and J ends were trimmed by 4 bases and 2 bases, with 18 bases remaining between them. The CDR3 protein is CASSAGPGRERNQPQHF. CDR3 nucleotides: TGTGCCAGCAGTGCGGGTCCCGGGAGGGAACGCAATCAGCCCCAGCATTTT.

This clonotype was seen a few times. The chain has TRBV7-3 and TRBJ2-5; the match to TRBD2 covers 14 bases. The CDR3 spans 18 residues. Trimming at V came to 5 bases and at J to 4 bases, leaving 12 bases not matched to a gene. Germline V gene sequence: CDR1 SGHTA, CDR2 FQGTGA. The CDR3 region has the DNA TGTGCCAGCAGCCCCACCGGGACTAGCGGGGGAAGTGGAGAGACCCAGTACTTC. It is translated as CASSPTGTSGGSGETQYF.

J is TRBJ2-2 and V is TRBV7-8; 7 positions agree with TRBD1. V lost 5 bases, J lost 3 bases, and 9 bases stayed unmatched. CDR3 length equals 16 residues. Germline assignment: CDR1 SGHVS and CDR2 FQNEAQ. CDR3 in DNA: TGTGCCAGCAGCCCCGCCCAGGGGGTTTACACCGGGGAGCTGTTTTTT. This encodes CASSPAQGVYTGELFF.

This clonotype has a handful of counts. J is TRBJ2-3 and V is TRBV5-1, with 10 bases lining up with TRBD2. Germline CDR1 and CDR2: SGHRS and YFSETQ. V lost 1 base, J lost 0 bases, and 8 bases stayed unmatched. This CDR3 contains 18 residues. CDR3 protein: CASSLWSPSGGSTDTQYF. CDR3 in DNA: TGCGCCAGCAGCTTGTGGTCTCCTAGCGGGGGCAGCACAGATACGCAGTATTTT.

This clonotype was counted between two and nine times. J is TRBJ1-5 and V is TRBV4-1; possibly TRBD1 for D (5 bases). V was clipped by 4 bases and J by 0 bases, with 16 bases between them. The germline V gene has CDR1 MGHRA and CDR2 YSYEKL. This CDR3 spans 17 amino acids. The CDR3 nucleotides are TGCGCCAGCAGCCCCCCCCTCGGACATTATAGCAATCAGCCCCAGCATTTT. Translation: CASSPPLGHYSNQPQHF.

This clonotype appeared a few times. The V call is TRBV4-1, the J call TRBJ2-3; no firm D call. The germline V and J ends were trimmed by 1 base and 5 bases, with 13 bases remaining between them. The CDR3 length is 15 residues. The germline CDR1 and CDR2 sequences are MGHRA and YSYEKL. The CDR3 loop reads CASSQVVGIGDTQYF. DNA for the CDR3: TGCGCCAGCAGCCAAGTGGTAGGAATAGGAGATACGCAGTATTTT.

This clonotype was counted between two and nine times. CDR3 bases: TGTGCCAGCAGCGTAGAGCGGGGGGCGCGTGTTAGTGAGCAGTTCTTC. It is translated as CASSVERGARVSEQFF. The V and J genes are TRBV9 and TRBJ2-1; 9 positions match TRBD2. Trimming removed 0 bases from V and 9 bases from J; junction bases left unmatched: 10. The CDR3 sequence is 16 residues long. Looked up from germline, CDR1 is SGDLS and CDR2 is YYNGEE.

This clonotype showed up just a few times. The V call is TRBV7-9, the J call TRBJ1-5; D is undetermined. V lost 5 bases, J lost 1 base, and 9 bases lay in between. In germline, CDR1 is SEHNR, CDR2 FQNEAQ (reference sequence). The CDR3 sequence is 14 residues long. As DNA, the CDR3 is TGTGCCAGCAGCCCGGACGGGAGCAATCAGCCCCAGCATTTT. Encoded protein: CASSPDGSNQPQHF. Filled out from reference TRBV7-9 and TRBJ1-5, the complete variable domain reads DTGVSQNPRHKITKRGQNVTFRCDPISEHNRLYWYRQTLGQGPEFLTYFQNEAQLEKSRLLSDRFSAERPKGSFSTLEIQRTEQGDSAMYLCASSPDGSNQPQHFGDGTRLSIL.

The table lists this clonotype with a few counts. The V gene is TRBV7-3, the J gene TRBJ2-2; 13 bases align to TRBD2. CDR1 and CDR2 (germline): SGHTA, FQGTGA. Unmatched junction bases numbered 5, after V lost 5 bases and J lost 2 bases. The CDR3 consists of 17 residues. The CDR3 loop is CASSLGLAGLNTGELFF. In DNA, the CDR3 is TGTGCCAGCAGCCTGGGACTAGCGGGGCTCAACACCGGGGAGCTGTTTTTT.

V usage is TRBV7-9 and J usage is TRBJ1-1; D remains unclear. The V end lost 3 bases, the J end lost 8 bases, and 4 bases lay between the germline ends. CDR3 length equals 10 residues. CDR1 is SEHNR and CDR2 is FQNEAQ in the germline V gene (reference sequence). Here the CDR3 reads CASSFGEAFF. For the CDR3, the DNA is TGTGCCAGCAGCTTTGGAGAAGCTTTCTTT.

The chain is built from TRBV27 and TRBJ2-1; D unclear. This CDR3 is built from 15 residues. The V end lost 3 bases, the J end lost 0 bases, and 9 bases lay between the germline ends. In germline, CDR1 is MNHEY, CDR2 SMNVEV (reference sequence). The CDR3 DNA reads TGTGCCAGCAGTTTCAGTGGGGTCTCCTACAATGAGCAGTTCTTC. Translating gives CASSFSGVSYNEQFF.

The table lists this clonotype with many counts. The rearrangement uses TRBV27 and TRBJ2-2, with D hard to call. CDR1 MNHEY and CDR2 SMNVEV come from the germline V gene (reference sequence). The CDR3 runs to 14 residues. V was shortened by 5 bases and J by 2 bases, with 9 bases between the two germline ends. The CDR3 DNA follows: TGTGCCAGCAGTCCCGGGCCCAACACCGGGGAGCTGTTTTTT. Amino acids: CASSPGPNTGELFF.

The chain uses TRBV5-1 and TRBJ2-3; no reliable D call. CDR3 length: 13 residues. The germline V gene encodes CDR1 SGHRS and CDR2 YFSETQ. The V gene lost 6 bases and the J gene lost 1 base, with 9 bases spanning the gap. The chain's CDR3 is CASNEFGTDTQYF. CDR3 coding DNA: TGCGCCAGCAACGAGTTCGGCACAGATACGCAGTATTTT.

This clonotype was picked up a small number of times. The chain carries TRBV7-7 and TRBJ2-1; no clear D. The germline V and J ends were trimmed by 3 bases and 0 bases, with 6 bases remaining between them. Germline V gene lookup returns CDR1 SSHAT and CDR2 FNYEAQ (reference sequence). The CDR3 is made up of 14 amino acids. CDR3 DNA: TGTGCCAGCAGCTTTGGGGACTCCTACAATGAGCAGTTCTTC. Translating it yields CASSFGDSYNEQFF.

In this sample, this clonotype turned up a few times. This chain links TRBV7-9 with TRBJ2-1; D call uncertain. The CDR3 length is 16 residues. The V end lost 0 bases, the J end lost 2 bases, and 11 bases lay between the germline ends. Per germline, CDR1 SEHNR and CDR2 FQNEAQ (reference sequence). CDR3 nucleotide sequence: TGTGCCAGCAGCTTAGCCCGGGTTGGCGCCTACAATGAGCAGTTCTTC. It codes for CASSLARVGAYNEQFF.

This rearrangement joins TRBV2 to TRBJ1-6; tentative D call: TRBD1 (5 bases). Trimming pared 6 bases from V and 8 bases from J, leaving 20 bases between. From germline, CDR1 is SNHLY and CDR2 FYNNEI. The CDR3 is 16 amino acids. The CDR3 reads CASRVGLVLGDSPLHF. The CDR3 coding sequence is TGTGCCAGCAGGGTCGGTTTGGTCCTAGGGGATTCACCCCTCCACTTT.